These 26 T cell receptor beta chains originate from one sample sequenced in a study of identical twins. MiXCR, applied by TCRdb to the 5' RACE reads, yields one record per CDR3 protein. Among 1,800,000 or so distinct CDR3 sequences listed, roughly 35% were seen once. Sequencing was performed on cord blood. The origin of the receptors is a newborn girl in good health.

This clonotype was found many times. The V gene is TRBV20-1, the J gene TRBJ2-7; a possible D gene is TRBD2 (5 bases). This CDR3 contains 14 residues. In germline, CDR1 is DFQATT, CDR2 SNEGSKA (reference sequence). Trimming pared 3 bases from V and 3 bases from J, leaving 15 bases between. CDR3 residues: CSARSGIINYEQYF. The CDR3 DNA sequence: TGCAGTGCTAGGTCCGGGATCATTAACTACGAGCAGTACTTC.

The sample holds a few counts of this clonotype. This rearrangement joins TRBV25-1 to TRBJ1-2, with TRBD1 matching over 8 bases. V was pared by 4 bases and J by 7 bases, with 11 bases of the junction left unmatched. CDR3 length: 15 amino acids. The germline V gene encodes CDR1 MGHDK and CDR2 SYGVNS. As DNA, the CDR3 is TGTGCCAGCAGTGTCACCGGGACAGGAGGGGGTGGCTACACCTTC. This encodes CASSVTGTGGGGYTF.

This clonotype was counted between two and nine times. The J gene is TRBJ1-1, the V gene TRBV6-6; D not resolved. This CDR3 contains 15 residues. V gave up 5 bases and J gave up 0 bases, with 13 bases separating them. Germline V gene data show CDR1 as MNHNY and CDR2 as SVGAGI (reference sequence). CDR3 in amino acids: CASSTRRLVNTEAFF. Here the CDR3 DNA reads TGTGCCAGCAGTACAAGACGGCTTGTGAACACTGAAGCTTTCTTT.

A few counts support this clonotype. This chain joins TRBV10-3 and TRBJ1-1, with unresolved D. Trimming took off 3 bases at V and 1 base at J, with 9 bases between the two ends. The CDR3 runs 14 residues. Germline CDR1 reads ENHRY; CDR2 reads SYGVKD. The CDR3 DNA sequence: TGTGCCATCAGTGACACGGCAGGGAACACTGAAGCTTTCTTT. Translating it yields CAISDTAGNTEAFF.

In this sample, this clonotype turned up a few times. CDR3 coding DNA: TGTGCCAGCAGTCCGCAGGATGAGCAGTTCTTC. This translates into CASSPQDEQFF. The chain couples TRBV6-1 to TRBJ2-1; D not certain. Germline CDR1 is MNHNS and CDR2 is SASEGT. There are 11 residues in the CDR3. The V end was cut by 5 bases, the J end by 8 bases, with 7 bases between.

The gene calls are TRBV9 and TRBJ2-3; 9 nucleotides match TRBD2. The ends lost 4 bases at V and 2 bases at J; junction bases unmatched: 8. Germline assignment: CDR1 SGDLS and CDR2 YYNGEE. This CDR3 has 16 residues. CDR3: CASSLPIAGATDTQYF. In DNA form, the CDR3 reads TGTGCCAGCAGCCTCCCCATAGCGGGAGCCACAGATACGCAGTATTTT.

This clonotype appeared a few times. V and J are TRBV20-1 and TRBJ2-1; 10 nucleotides match TRBD2. Germline V gene lookup returns CDR1 DFQATT and CDR2 SNEGSKA (reference sequence). J gave up 0 bases and V 3 bases, and 5 bases lay outside the gene matches. The CDR3 runs 16 residues. The chain's CDR3 is CSASSGGRSSYNEQFF. In DNA form, the CDR3 reads TGCAGTGCTAGTAGCGGGGGGCGCAGCTCCTACAATGAGCAGTTCTTC.

This clonotype was counted many times. The CDR3 here is CASGLVLSAGAANYGYTF. CDR3 sequence (DNA): TGTGCTAGTGGTTTGGTATTGTCGGCAGGGGCAGCTAACTATGGCTACACCTTC. The chain combines TRBV12-5 with TRBJ1-2; D might be TRBD1 (6 bases). The CDR3 length is 18 residues. The V gene lost 0 bases and the J gene lost 0 bases, with 17 bases spanning the gap. Germline CDR1 is LGHNT and CDR2 is FRNRAP.

This clonotype was seen a few times. The chain has TRBV29-1 and TRBJ2-7; a possible D gene is TRBD1 (5 bases). Germline V gives CDR1 SQVTM, CDR2 ANQGSEA. V was clipped by 4 bases and J by 3 bases, with 10 bases between them. The CDR3 contains 12 residues. The DNA of the CDR3 is TGCAGCGTTGGTGACAGATACTACGAGCAGTACTTC. It codes for CSVGDRYYEQYF.

This clonotype was seen a few times. The chain is built from TRBV6-1 and TRBJ2-1, with TRBD1 identical over 9 bases. Trimming removed 5 bases from V and 4 bases from J; junction bases left unmatched: 6. Germline V gene lookup returns CDR1 MNHNS and CDR2 SASEGT. The CDR3 has 15 residues. The CDR3 DNA is TGTGCCAGCAGTTCCCGACAGGGGGAGTACAATGAGCAGTTCTTC. Translation gives CASSSRQGEYNEQFF.

This clonotype came up a few times. The chain links TRBV6-1 to TRBJ1-2; D perhaps matches TRBD1 (6 bases). Trimming pared 4 bases from V and 7 bases from J, leaving 10 bases between. CDR1 and CDR2 (germline): MNHNS, SASEGT. The CDR3 runs to 12 residues. The CDR3 bases are TGTGCCAGCAGTGCAGGGGTCGGTGGCTACACCTTC. It translates to CASSAGVGGYTF.

The V gene is TRBV10-3, the J gene TRBJ2-7; TRBD2 matches 10 bases. J was trimmed by 2 bases and V by 0 bases; bases with no gene match: 1. This CDR3 spans 15 amino acids. Per the germline V gene, CDR1 is ENHRY and CDR2 is SYGVKD. Here the CDR3 DNA reads TGTGCCATCAGTGAGTCAGCGGGAGGGACCTACGAGCAGTACTTC. Translation: CAISESAGGTYEQYF.

The rearrangement joins TRBV9 to TRBJ1-4; unclear D gene. The CDR3 extends over 14 amino acids. The germline gives CDR1 SGDLS, CDR2 YYNGEE. V was pared by 5 bases and J by 5 bases, with 13 bases between. In DNA form, the CDR3 reads TGTGCCAGCAGGGGCAGTAATGGGAATGAAAAACTGTTTTTT. Protein product: CASRGSNGNEKLFF.

This clonotype was seen many times. The genes are TRBV29-1 and TRBJ2-1; the match to TRBD2 covers 10 bases. CDR1 is SQVTM, CDR2 ANQGSEA, per germline. Trimming removed 5 bases from V and 5 bases from J; junction bases left unmatched: 6. The CDR3 spans 14 residues. The CDR3 is CSVSGTSVDNEQFF. The CDR3 nucleotides read TGCAGCGTTAGCGGGACTAGCGTCGACAATGAGCAGTTCTTC.

This clonotype was detected only a few times. The CDR3 spells CASRRATGPTNEKLFF. The CDR3 DNA reads as TGCGCCAGCAGACGGGCGACAGGGCCAACTAATGAAAAACTGTTTTTT. This chain joins TRBV5-1 and TRBJ1-4; 7 bases fit TRBD1. CDR1 and CDR2 (germline): SGHRS, YFSETQ. CDR3 length: 16 residues. V gave up 5 bases and J gave up 0 bases; unmatched junction bases: 7.

This clonotype was counted only a few times. V gene TRBV11-1 combines with J gene TRBJ2-1, with D tentatively TRBD2 (5 bases). The length of the CDR3 is 15 residues. Between the trimmed V and J ends, which lost 4 bases and 0 bases, there was a span of 10 bases. Germline CDR1 reads SGHAT; CDR2 reads FQDESV (reference sequence). The CDR3 DNA sequence: TGTGCCAGCAGCTCCTTTCGGGGCTCCTACAATGAGCAGTTCTTC. It specifies CASSSFRGSYNEQFF.

This clonotype has more than one count but fewer than ten. V and J are TRBV6-5 and TRBJ2-7; D is perhaps TRBD1 (7 bases). V gave up 6 bases and J gave up 7 bases, with 16 bases separating them. CDR1 is MNHEY and CDR2 is SVGAGI in the germline V gene. The CDR3 is made up of 13 amino acids. CDR3 amino acids: CASRNSGGREQYF. In DNA, the CDR3 is TGTGCCAGCAGGAATTCAGGGGGGAGGGAGCAGTACTTC.

The chain recombines TRBV24-1 with TRBJ2-3; D unresolved. The germline V gene has CDR1 KGHDR and CDR2 SFDVKD. The CDR3 spans 12 residues. V shed 9 bases and J shed 4 bases, with 10 bases lying between them. As DNA, the CDR3 is TGTGCCACCGCCCCACGGGCAGATACGCAGTATTTT. Protein sequence: CATAPRADTQYF.

This clonotype was counted at least ten times. V is TRBV3-1 and J is TRBJ2-5; 7 nucleotides line up with TRBD1. J was trimmed by 5 bases and V by 6 bases; bases with no gene match: 6. Looked up from germline, CDR1 is LGHDT and CDR2 is YNNKEL (reference sequence). CDR3 length equals 13 residues. The DNA of the CDR3 is TGTGCCAGCAGAGACAGGGTTTGGGAGACCCAGTACTTC. It encodes CASRDRVWETQYF.

This clonotype was seen a handful of times. The chain is built from TRBV27 and TRBJ2-7; TRBD2 matches 8 bases. The CDR3 is 16 residues long. The V gene's germline CDR1 is MNHEY and CDR2 SMNVEV (reference sequence). With 6 bases clipped from V and 4 bases from J, the junction kept 14 bases outside the gene matches. The CDR3 DNA is TGTGCCAGCAGCGCAGGGGCGGGAGGATCTGTTTACGAGCAGTACTTC. Residues: CASSAGAGGSVYEQYF.

This chain joins TRBV12-3 or TRBV12-4 and TRBJ2-3, with unresolved D. Trimming cost V 5 bases and J 2 bases, with 14 bases left between them. The CDR3 consists of 15 residues. The CDR3 sequence: CASSPWPGDTDTQYF. CDR3 nucleotide sequence: TGTGCCAGCAGTCCTTGGCCTGGGGACACAGATACGCAGTATTTT.

This clonotype was seen repeatedly, ten times or more. The genes are TRBV2 and TRBJ2-3; D remains unclear. This CDR3 comprises 12 residues. Trimming removed 0 bases at V and 12 bases at J, with 10 bases between. Germline V gene data show CDR1 as SNHLY and CDR2 as FYNNEI. The CDR3 sequence: CASSEAPPTQYF. In DNA, the CDR3 is TGTGCCAGCAGTGAAGCGCCGCCTACCCAGTATTTT.

This sequence joins TRBV24-1 and TRBJ2-2, with 8 bases lining up with TRBD1. V shed 0 bases, J shed 2 bases, and the junction held 7 bases outside the gene matches. This CDR3 has 18 residues. The germline V gene encodes CDR1 KGHDR and CDR2 SFDVKD. The DNA for the CDR3 is TGTGCCACCAGTGATTTGCCGGACAGGGCTCATAACACCGGGGAGCTGTTTTTT. Amino acid sequence: CATSDLPDRAHNTGELFF.

The V gene is TRBV20-1, the J gene TRBJ2-4; weak D call: TRBD1 (8 bases). The assigned J gene may be wrong: the sequence end matches TRBJ2-7 better. CDR1 and CDR2 (germline): DFQATT, SNEGSKA (reference sequence). The CDR3 spans 16 residues. The CDR3 loop is CSARDRGGRGRNEQYF. CDR3 DNA sequence: TGCAGTGCTAGAGATAGGGGGGGCAGGGGGCGAAACGAGCAGTACTTC.

The table lists this clonotype with many counts. The CDR3: CSAPSGTYEQYF. In DNA form, the CDR3 reads TGCAGTGCTCCGAGCGGCACCTACGAGCAGTACTTC. V is TRBV20-1 and J is TRBJ2-7; TRBD2 might be the D (5 bases). The CDR3 has 12 residues. Germline assignment: CDR1 DFQATT and CDR2 SNEGSKA (reference sequence). Trimming shortened V by 5 bases and J by 2 bases, and 10 bases separated the two germline ends.

The chain combines TRBV7-9 with TRBJ2-1, with no clear D. The J call may be incorrect, as the DNA end agrees better with TRBJ2-7. Germline CDR1 and CDR2: SEHNR and FQNEAQ (reference sequence). This CDR3 has 16 residues. The CDR3 DNA follows: TGTGCCAGCAGCTTAGAGACTCTGGCGGTTAGCAATGAGCAGTACTTC. This encodes CASSLETLAVSNEQYF.